Listed below are T cell receptor beta chains from one sample, sequenced in a study of shared clonotypes between healthy human individuals. TCRdb's copy holds only in-frame clones and misses some; the assay was immunoSEQ multiplex PCR. Among about 2.5 million clones listed, 85% to 95% were seen once. Sample: naive CD4+ T cells from PBMCs. Receptor source: a man between 18 and 35 years old in good health. Some clones in this sample may be carry-over from other donors' samples. The CDR3 runs from the conserved cysteine through the conserved F or W. The D gene is left open where the match is weak. For some rows the clone size is stated as once, few or many, or as a class when expanded; others skip it.

V	size	J	D	CDR3	DNA
TRBV14	-	TRBJ1-1	TRBD1	CASSPDRDNTEAFF	TGTGCCAGCAGCCCGGACAGGGATAACACTGAAGCTTTCTTT
TRBV19	-	TRBJ1-2	-	CASSMVVTYGYTF	TGTGCCAGTAGTATGGTAGTCACATATGGCTACACCTTC
TRBV5-1	-	TRBJ2-3	-	CASSPGTHEGTDTQYF	TGCGCCAGCAGCCCCGGGACACATGAGGGGACAGATACGCAGTATTTT
TRBV6-1	once	TRBJ2-5	-	CASFWGEKLAQYF	TGTGCCAGCTTTTGGGGAGAAAAACTAGCTCAGTACTTC
TRBV5-4	-	TRBJ2-1	TRBD2	CASSLGLALTYNEQFF	TGTGCCAGCAGCCTGGGACTAGCGTTGACCTACAATGAGCAGTTCTTC
TRBV7-8	-	TRBJ2-5	-	CASSFQGEETQYF	TGTGCCAGCAGCTTTCAGGGAGAGGAGACCCAGTACTTC
TRBV10-3	-	TRBJ2-2	TRBD2	CAISGGAGVVGELFF	TGTGCCATCAGTGGGGGAGCGGGAGTGGTCGGGGAGCTGTTTTTT
TRBV5-1	-	TRBJ2-7	TRBD1	CASSLAGTGAYEQYF	TGCGCCAGCAGCTTGGCAGGGACAGGGGCTTACGAGCAGTACTTC
TRBV6-1	-	TRBJ1-5	-	CASSPDNSNQPQHF	TGTGCCAGCAGCCCGGACAACAGCAATCAGCCCCAGCATTTT
TRBV27	-	TRBJ1-1	TRBD1	CASSTRLTGKNTEAFF	TGTGCCAGCAGTACCCGCCTGACAGGGAAGAACACTGAAGCTTTCTTT
TRBV7-3	-	TRBJ2-7	-	CASSEKIGGSSYEQYF	TGTGCCAGCAGCGAGAAGATAGGAGGTTCATCCTACGAGCAGTACTTC